The 9 T cell receptor beta chains below were found in one sample sequenced in a study of blood T cell repertoires in COVID-19. The table came from immunoSEQ multiplex PCR; TCRdb's copy has only in-frame clones and leaves some out. The sample comprises some 300,000 clones, about 90% of which are singletons, and approximately 2% rests with the top ten. Material for sequencing was peripheral blood. Every receptor here comes from a woman aged 25 to 39 with COVID-19, enrolled during active disease.

The rearrangement joins TRBV11-3 to TRBJ2-5; 10 bases align to TRBD1. The CDR3 is 15 amino acids. Trimming at V came to 5 bases and at J to 5 bases, leaving 8 bases not matched to a gene. Germline V lookup: CDR1 SGHNT, CDR2 YENEEA. CDR3 bases: TGTGCCAGCAGCAAGGAGGGACAGGGGATGGAGACCCAGTACTTC. This codes for CASSKEGQGMETQYF.

The chain joins TRBV7-9 to TRBJ1-2; D is possibly TRBD1 (5 bases). The V gene lost 4 bases and the J gene lost 8 bases, with 8 bases spanning the gap. Germline V gene sequence: CDR1 SEHNR, CDR2 FQNEAQ (reference sequence). The CDR3 loop spans 11 amino acids. The DNA for the CDR3 is TGTGCCAGCAGCTCAGGGTTCGGCTACACCTTC. Protein product: CASSSGFGYTF.

The chain combines TRBV10-2 with TRBJ2-7; possibly TRBD2 for D (6 bases). Germline loops: CDR1 WSHSY, CDR2 SAAADI. This CDR3 region has 13 residues. Between the trimmed V and J ends, which lost 0 bases and 7 bases, there was a span of 10 bases. This chain's CDR3 is CASSESGRGEQYV. As DNA, the CDR3 is TGCGCCAGCAGTGAGTCCGGCCGGGGGGAGCAGTACGTC.

The chain joins TRBV19 to TRBJ1-2; D unresolved. The V end lost 8 bases, the J end lost 4 bases, and 14 bases lay between the germline ends. The CDR3 length is 13 residues. The germline V gene has CDR1 LNHDA and CDR2 SQIVND (reference sequence). CDR3 bases: TGTGCCAGTTCCTCCGGAGTCCTCTATGGCTACACCTTC. This codes for CASSSGVLYGYTF.

J is TRBJ2-5 and V is TRBV18; D may be TRBD2 (6 bases). Germline CDR1 KGHSH, CDR2 LQKENI. V was trimmed by 6 bases and J by 4 bases, leaving 18 bases between them. The CDR3 has 15 amino acids. The CDR3 DNA sequence: TGTGCCAGCTCCCCCTCCGCGGGGCGTCCAGAGACCCAGTACTTC. It specifies CASSPSAGRPETQYF.

The genes are TRBV29-1 and TRBJ1-5; 9 bases are shared with TRBD1. V shed 7 bases, J shed 5 bases, and the junction held 3 bases outside the gene matches. The CDR3 is 12 amino acids. CDR1 and CDR2 from the germline V gene are SQVTM and ANQGSEA. The CDR3 region is CSARTGDQPQHF. The CDR3 DNA is TGCAGCGCCCGGACAGGGGATCAGCCCCAGCATTTT.

The chain has TRBV6-6 and TRBJ1-2; 9 bases match TRBD1. CDR3 length equals 16 residues. V trimming: 0 bases; J trimming: 9 bases; junction bases outside the gene matches: 11. Germline-derived CDR1 and CDR2 are MNHNY and SVGAGI (reference sequence). CDR3 coding DNA: TGTGCCAGCAGTTACTCGAACTCCGGGACAGGGTCGAGCTACACCTTC. As protein: CASSYSNSGTGSSYTF.

The gene calls are TRBV19 and TRBJ1-1; TRBD1 might be the D (5 bases). This CDR3 region has 16 residues. Germline-derived CDR1 and CDR2 are LNHDA and SQIVND (reference sequence). Trimming took off 0 bases at V and 1 base at J, with 12 bases between the two ends. The CDR3 DNA is TGTGCCAGTAGTATAGATAGAACAGGAAAGAACACTGAAGCTTTCTTT. This encodes CASSIDRTGKNTEAFF.

The rearrangement uses TRBV27 and TRBJ2-5; 10 bases match TRBD2. With 0 bases clipped from V and 9 bases from J, the junction kept 13 bases outside the gene matches. The CDR3 covers 17 residues. From germline, CDR1 is MNHEY and CDR2 SMNVEV (reference sequence). The CDR3: CASSLSAASGGPTAQYF. DNA for the CDR3: TGTGCCAGCAGTTTATCGGCGGCTAGCGGGGGCCCTACGGCCCAGTACTTC.